The sequence of this TCR beta chain was determined in a study of control samples from healthy donors and cancer patients. Germline trimming cut 6 bases from V and 2 bases from J; bases unmatched to any gene: 9. This CDR3 comprises 16 residues. The V gene's germline CDR1 is KGHSH and CDR2 LQKENI. Profiling relied on immunoSEQ multiplex PCR, and the TCRdb table lists in-frame clones only, not all of them. The sample has over 100,000 clones, around 89% seen once. The sequencing sample was made of blood. The J gene is TRBJ2-1, the V gene TRBV18; 8 bases are shared with TRBD1. The clonotype comes from a woman aged 45 to 65 in good health. The CDR3 nucleotides read TGTGCCAGCTCCCAAGGGGGACAGGCAGCCTACAATGAGCAGTTCTTC. It translates to CASSQGGQAAYNEQFF.